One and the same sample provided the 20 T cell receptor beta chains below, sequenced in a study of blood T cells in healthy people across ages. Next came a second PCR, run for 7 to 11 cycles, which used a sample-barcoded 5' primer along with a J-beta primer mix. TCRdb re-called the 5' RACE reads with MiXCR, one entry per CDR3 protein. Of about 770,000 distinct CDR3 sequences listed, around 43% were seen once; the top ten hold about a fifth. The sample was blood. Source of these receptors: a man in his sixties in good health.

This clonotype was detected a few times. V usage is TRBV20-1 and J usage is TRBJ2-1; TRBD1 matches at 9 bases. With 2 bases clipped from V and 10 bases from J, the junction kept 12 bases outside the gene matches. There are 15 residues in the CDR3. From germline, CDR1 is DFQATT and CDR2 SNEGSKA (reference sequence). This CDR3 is CSARSRDRVGWEQFF. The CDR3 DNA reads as TGCAGTGCTAGATCGAGGGACAGGGTCGGTTGGGAGCAGTTCTTC.

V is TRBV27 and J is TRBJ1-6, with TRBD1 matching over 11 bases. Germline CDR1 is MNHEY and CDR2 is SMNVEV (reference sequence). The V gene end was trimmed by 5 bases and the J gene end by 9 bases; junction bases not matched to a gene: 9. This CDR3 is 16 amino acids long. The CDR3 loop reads CASSLGQGADSSPLHF. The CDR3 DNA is TGTGCCAGCAGTCTAGGACAGGGGGCAGATAGTTCACCCCTCCACTTT.

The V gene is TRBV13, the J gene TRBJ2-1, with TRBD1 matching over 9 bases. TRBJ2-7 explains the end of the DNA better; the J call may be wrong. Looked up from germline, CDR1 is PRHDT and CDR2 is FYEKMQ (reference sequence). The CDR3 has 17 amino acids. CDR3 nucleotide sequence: TGTGCCAGCAGCTTCCAAGGGACAGGGAGAAGGGTCAATGAGCAGTACTTC. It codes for CASSFQGTGRRVNEQYF.

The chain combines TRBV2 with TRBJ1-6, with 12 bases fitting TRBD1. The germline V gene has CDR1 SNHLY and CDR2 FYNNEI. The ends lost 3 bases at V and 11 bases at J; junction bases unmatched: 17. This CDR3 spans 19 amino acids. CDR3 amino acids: CASSEGDRGPLSTHPPLHF. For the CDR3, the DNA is TGTGCCAGCAGTGAGGGGGACAGGGGGCCCCTTTCTACCCATCCACCCCTCCACTTT.

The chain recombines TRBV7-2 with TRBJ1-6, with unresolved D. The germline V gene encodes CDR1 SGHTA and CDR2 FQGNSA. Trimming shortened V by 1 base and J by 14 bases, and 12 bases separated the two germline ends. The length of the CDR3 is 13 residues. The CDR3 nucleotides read TGTGCCAGCAGCTTAGAACAGTTTAGGGCCCTCCACTTT. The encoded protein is CASSLEQFRALHF.

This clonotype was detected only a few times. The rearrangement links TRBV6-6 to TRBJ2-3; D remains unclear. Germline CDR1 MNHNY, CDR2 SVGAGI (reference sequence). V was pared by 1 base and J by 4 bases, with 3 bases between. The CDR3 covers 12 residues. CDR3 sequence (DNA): TGTGCCAGCAGTTACTACGCAGATACGCAGTATTTT. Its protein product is CASSYYADTQYF.

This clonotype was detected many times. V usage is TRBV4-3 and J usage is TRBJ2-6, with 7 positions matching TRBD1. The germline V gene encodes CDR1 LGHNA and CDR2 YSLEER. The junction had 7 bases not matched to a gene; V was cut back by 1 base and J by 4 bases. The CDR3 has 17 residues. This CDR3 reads CASSQGYRGTGANVLTF. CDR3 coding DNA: TGCGCCAGCAGCCAAGGGTACAGGGGAACCGGGGCCAACGTCCTGACTTTC.

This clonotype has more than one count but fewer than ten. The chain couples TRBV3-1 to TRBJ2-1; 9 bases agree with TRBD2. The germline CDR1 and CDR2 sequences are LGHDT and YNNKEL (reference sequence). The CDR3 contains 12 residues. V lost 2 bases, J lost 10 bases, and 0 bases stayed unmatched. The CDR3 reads CASSQLAGEQFF. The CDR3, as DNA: TGTGCCAGCAGCCAACTAGCGGGGGAGCAGTTCTTC.

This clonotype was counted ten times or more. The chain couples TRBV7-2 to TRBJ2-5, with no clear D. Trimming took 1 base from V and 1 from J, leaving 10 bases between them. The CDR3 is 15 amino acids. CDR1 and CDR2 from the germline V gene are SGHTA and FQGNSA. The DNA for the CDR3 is TGTGCCAGCAGCTTAGGGACGGTCCGCCAAGAGACCCAGTACTTC. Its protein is CASSLGTVRQETQYF.

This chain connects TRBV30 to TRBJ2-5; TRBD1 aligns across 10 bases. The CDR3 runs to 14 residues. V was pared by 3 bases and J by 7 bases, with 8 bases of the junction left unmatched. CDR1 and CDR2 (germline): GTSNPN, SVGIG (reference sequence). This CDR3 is CAWSPGQGVWTQYF. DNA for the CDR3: TGTGCCTGGAGCCCCGGACAGGGGGTTTGGACCCAGTACTTC.

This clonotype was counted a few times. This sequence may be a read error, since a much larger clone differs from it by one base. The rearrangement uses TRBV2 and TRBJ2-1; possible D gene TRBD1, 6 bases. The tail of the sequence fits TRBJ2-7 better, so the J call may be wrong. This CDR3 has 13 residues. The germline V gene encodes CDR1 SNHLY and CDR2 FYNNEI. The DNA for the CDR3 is TGTGCCAGCAGGGACAGTGGGGCCAATGAGCAGTACTTC. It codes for CASRDSGANEQYF.

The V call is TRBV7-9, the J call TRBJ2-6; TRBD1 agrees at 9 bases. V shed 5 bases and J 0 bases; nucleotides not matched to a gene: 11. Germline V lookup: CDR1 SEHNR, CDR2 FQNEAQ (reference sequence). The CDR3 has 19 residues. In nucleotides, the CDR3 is TGTGCCAGCAGCCTAGGGACAGGGTATGGCTACTCTGGGGCCAACGTCCTGACTTTC. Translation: CASSLGTGYGYSGANVLTF. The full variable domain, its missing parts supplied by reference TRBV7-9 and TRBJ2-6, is DTGVSQNPRHKITKRGQNVTFRCDPISEHNRLYWYRQTLGQGPEFLTYFQNEAQLEKSRLLSDRFSAERPKGSFSTLEIQRTEQGDSAMYLCASSLGTGYGYSGANVLTFGAGSRLTVL.

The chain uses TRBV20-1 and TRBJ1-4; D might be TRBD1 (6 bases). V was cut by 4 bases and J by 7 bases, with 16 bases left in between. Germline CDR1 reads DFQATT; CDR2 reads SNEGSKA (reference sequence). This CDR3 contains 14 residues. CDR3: CSAKDSGEIEKLFF. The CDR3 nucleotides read TGCAGTGCTAAGGACAGTGGGGAGATTGAAAAACTGTTTTTT.

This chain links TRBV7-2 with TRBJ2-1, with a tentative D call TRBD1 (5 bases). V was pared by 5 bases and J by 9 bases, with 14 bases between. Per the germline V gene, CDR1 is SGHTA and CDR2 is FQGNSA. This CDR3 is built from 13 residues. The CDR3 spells CASSLTGPREQFF. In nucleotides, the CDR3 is TGTGCCAGCAGCCTTACAGGTCCCCGTGAGCAGTTCTTC.

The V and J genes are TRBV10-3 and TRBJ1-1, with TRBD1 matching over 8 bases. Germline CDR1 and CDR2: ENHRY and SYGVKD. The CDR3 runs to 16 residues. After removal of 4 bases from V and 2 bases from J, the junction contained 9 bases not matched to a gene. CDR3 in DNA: TGTGCCATCAGTGGGTTCAGACAGGGGACCAACACTGAAGCTTTCTTT. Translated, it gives CAISGFRQGTNTEAFF.

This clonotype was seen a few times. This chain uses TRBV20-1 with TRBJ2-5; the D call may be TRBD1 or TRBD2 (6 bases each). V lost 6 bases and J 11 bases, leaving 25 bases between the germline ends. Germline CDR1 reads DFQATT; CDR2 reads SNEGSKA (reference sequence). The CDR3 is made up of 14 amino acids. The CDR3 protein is CSAANPRGADEQYF. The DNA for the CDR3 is TGCAGTGCCGCGAACCCGAGGGGGGCGGATGAGCAGTACTTC.

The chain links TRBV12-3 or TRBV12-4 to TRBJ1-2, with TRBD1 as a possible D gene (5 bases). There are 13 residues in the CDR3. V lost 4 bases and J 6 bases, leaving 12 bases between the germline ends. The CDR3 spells CASSWGYIDGYTF. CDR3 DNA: TGTGCCAGCAGTTGGGGGTACATCGATGGCTACACCTTC.

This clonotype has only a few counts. The CDR3 spells CASSVPVMPEQYF. The CDR3 DNA reads TGTGCCAGCAGTGTACCCGTGATGCCCGAGCAGTACTTC. The chain joins TRBV28 to TRBJ2-7; D call uncertain. V was clipped by 5 bases and J by 6 bases, with 14 bases between them. The CDR3 spans 13 residues. Germline V lookup: CDR1 MDHEN, CDR2 SYDVKM.

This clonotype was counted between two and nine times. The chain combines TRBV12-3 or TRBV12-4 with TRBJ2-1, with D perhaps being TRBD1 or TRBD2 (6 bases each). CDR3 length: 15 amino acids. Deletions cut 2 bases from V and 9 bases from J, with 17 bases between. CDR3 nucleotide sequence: TGTGCCAGCAGTTTATGGGCAGGGGAGGTAGGTGAGCAGTTCTTC. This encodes CASSLWAGEVGEQFF.

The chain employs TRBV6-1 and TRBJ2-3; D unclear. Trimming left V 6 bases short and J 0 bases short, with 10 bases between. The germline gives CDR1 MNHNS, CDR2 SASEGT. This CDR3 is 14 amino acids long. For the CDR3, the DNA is TGTGCCAGCAGGGACCGCACTAGCACAGATACGCAGTATTTT. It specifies CASRDRTSTDTQYF.